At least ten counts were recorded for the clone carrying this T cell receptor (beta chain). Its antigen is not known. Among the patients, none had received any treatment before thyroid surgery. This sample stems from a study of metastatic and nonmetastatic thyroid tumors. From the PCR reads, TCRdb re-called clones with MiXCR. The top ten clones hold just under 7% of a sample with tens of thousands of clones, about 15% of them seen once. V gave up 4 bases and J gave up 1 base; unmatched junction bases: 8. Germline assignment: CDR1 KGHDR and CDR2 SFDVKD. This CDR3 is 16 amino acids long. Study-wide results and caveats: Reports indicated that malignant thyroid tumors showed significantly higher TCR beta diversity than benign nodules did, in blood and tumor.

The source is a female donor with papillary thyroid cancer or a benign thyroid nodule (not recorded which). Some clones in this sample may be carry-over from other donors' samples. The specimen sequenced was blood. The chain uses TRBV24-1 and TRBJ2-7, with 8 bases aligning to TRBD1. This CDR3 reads CATSDHGTGSSYEQYF. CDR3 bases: TGTGCCACCAGTGACCACGGGACAGGTAGTTCCTACGAGCAGTACTTC.